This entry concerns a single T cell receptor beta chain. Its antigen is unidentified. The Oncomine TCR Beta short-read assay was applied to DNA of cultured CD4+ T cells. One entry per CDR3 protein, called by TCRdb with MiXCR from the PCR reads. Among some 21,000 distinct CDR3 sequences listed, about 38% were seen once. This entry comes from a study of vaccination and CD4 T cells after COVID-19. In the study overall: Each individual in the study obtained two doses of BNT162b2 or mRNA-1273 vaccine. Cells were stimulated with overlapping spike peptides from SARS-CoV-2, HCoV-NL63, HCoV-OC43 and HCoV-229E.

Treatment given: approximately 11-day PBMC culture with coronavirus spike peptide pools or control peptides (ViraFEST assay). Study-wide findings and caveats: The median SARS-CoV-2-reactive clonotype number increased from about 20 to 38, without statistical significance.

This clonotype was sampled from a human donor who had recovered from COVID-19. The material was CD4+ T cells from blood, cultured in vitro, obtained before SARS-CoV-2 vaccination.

CDR3 bases: TGCAGCGTTGAACCCTACAACACGAACACTGAAGCTTTCTTT. This translates into CSVEPYNTNTEAFF. The V and J genes are TRBV29-1 and TRBJ1-1; D call uncertain. Trimming took 2 bases from V and 1 from J, leaving 11 bases between them. Germline CDR1 is SQVTM and CDR2 is ANQGSEA. This CDR3 spans 14 amino acids.